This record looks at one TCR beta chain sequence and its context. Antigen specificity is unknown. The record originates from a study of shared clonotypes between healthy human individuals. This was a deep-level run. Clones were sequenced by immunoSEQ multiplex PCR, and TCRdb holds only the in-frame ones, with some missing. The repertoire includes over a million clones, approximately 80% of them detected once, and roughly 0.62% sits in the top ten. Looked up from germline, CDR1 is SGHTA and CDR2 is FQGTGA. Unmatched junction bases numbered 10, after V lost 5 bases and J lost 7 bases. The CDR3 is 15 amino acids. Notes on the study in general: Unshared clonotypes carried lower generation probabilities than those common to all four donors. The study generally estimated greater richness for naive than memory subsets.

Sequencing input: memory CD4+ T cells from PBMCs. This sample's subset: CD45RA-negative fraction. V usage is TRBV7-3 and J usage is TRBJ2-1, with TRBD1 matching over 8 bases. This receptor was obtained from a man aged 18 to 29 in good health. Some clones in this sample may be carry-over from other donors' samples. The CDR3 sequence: CASSQYGQGENEQFF. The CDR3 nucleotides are TGTGCCAGCAGCCAATACGGACAGGGCGAGAATGAGCAGTTCTTC. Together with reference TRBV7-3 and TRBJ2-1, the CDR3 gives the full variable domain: GAGVSQTPSNKVTEKGKYVELRCDPISGHTALYWYRQSLGQGPEFLIYFQGTGAADDSGLPNDRFFAVRPEGSVSTLKIQRTERGDSAVYLCASSQYGQGENEQFFGPGTRLTVL.